Listed here is a single T cell receptor (beta chain). Its matching antigen is unknown. This CDR3 has 16 residues. Germline V CDR1 and CDR2: MGHDK, SYGVNS. After removal of 3 bases from V and 4 bases from J, the junction contained 7 bases not matched to a gene. The data originate from a study of cytomegalovirus exposure and HLA in healthy donors. Study information: The same platform used for the 500 to 850 first-cohort repertoires was also used for the 120 validation repertoires, as a later analysis reported. The study, taken as a whole, reports: As confirmed in vitro, a few CMV-associated chains were specific for CMV antigens. Associated with cytomegalovirus, according to the listing, were around 170 TCR beta chains.

TCRdb's table, derived via immunoSEQ multiplex PCR, lists solely in-frame clones and lacks some. Among some 140,000 clones listed, 86% were seen once. The V and J genes are TRBV25-1 and TRBJ2-2; TRBD2 aligns across 8 bases. This receptor was identified in a man between 18 and 35 years old in good health and CMV-seropositive. The sequencing sample was made of PBMCs. The CDR3 is CASSEVAGIRTGELFF. CDR3 nucleotide sequence: TGTGCCAGCAGTGAGGTAGCGGGAATTCGCACCGGGGAGCTGTTTTTT.